These 29 T cell receptor beta chains share one sample of origin, sequenced in a study of blood T cell repertoires in COVID-19. Sequencing was performed with immunoSEQ multiplex PCR; in TCRdb, only in-frame clones are kept and a portion is missing. The repertoire has some 200,000 clones, over 75% of them found once; the top ten carry about 6%. The sequencing sample was made of peripheral blood. These receptors originate from an elderly man with acute or convalescent COVID-19.

The chain links TRBV19 to TRBJ1-5, with 9 bases fitting TRBD1. The CDR3 loop spans 18 amino acids. The V and J ends lost 2 bases and 5 bases, in that order; junction bases with no gene match: 13. The germline V gene has CDR1 LNHDA and CDR2 SQIVND (reference sequence). CDR3 bases: TGTGCCAGTAGTATAAGCCCGCAGGGGACAGGGAGATATCAGCCCCAGCATTTT. It encodes CASSISPQGTGRYQPQHF.

V is TRBV2 and J is TRBJ1-3; D perhaps matches TRBD1 (6 bases). Germline V gene lookup returns CDR1 SNHLY and CDR2 FYNNEI. V was pared by 2 bases and J by 8 bases, with 10 bases between. The CDR3 runs to 13 residues. The CDR3: CASSENRADTIYF. The CDR3, as DNA: TGTGCCAGCAGTGAAAACAGGGCGGACACCATATATTTT.

The V gene is TRBV6-5, the J gene TRBJ2-1; 9 bases map to TRBD1. Losses at the gene ends were 7 bases for V and 7 bases for J; bases not matched to a gene: 11. Per the germline V gene, CDR1 is MNHEY and CDR2 is SVGAGI. The CDR3 is 15 residues long. CDR3 sequence reads: CASTKTGGGKNEQFF. CDR3 DNA: TGTGCCAGCACCAAGACAGGGGGAGGTAAGAATGAGCAGTTCTTC.

This chain links TRBV14 with TRBJ2-7; 8 bases are a match to TRBD2. The CDR3 loop spans 13 amino acids. Germline V lookup: CDR1 SGHDN, CDR2 FVKESK. Trimming removed 7 bases from V and 3 bases from J; junction bases left unmatched: 5. CDR3 residues: CASKVAGGYEQYF. The CDR3 bases are TGTGCCAGCAAGGTCGCGGGGGGCTACGAGCAGTACTTC.

The chain uses TRBV6-6 and TRBJ1-2; TRBD1 aligns across 9 bases. The ends lost 6 bases at V and 7 bases at J; junction bases unmatched: 9. This CDR3 is 14 amino acids long. In germline, CDR1 is MNHNY, CDR2 SVGAGI (reference sequence). CDR3: CASRDRGTFLGYTF. The CDR3 DNA reads TGTGCCAGCAGGGACAGGGGAACCTTTCTTGGCTACACCTTC.

The sample holds one count of this clone. V is TRBV21-1 and J is TRBJ2-5; the table's D call, TRBD1, has no DNA check behind it. TRBV21-1 is reported as a pseudogene. CDR3 length: 14 amino acids. The CDR3 here is CASSKVPGQETQYF. The CDR3 coding sequence is TGTGCCAGCAGCAAAGTTCCAGGGCAAGAGACCCAGTACTTC.

This clone was seen a handful of times. The rearrangement links TRBV28 to TRBJ1-2; 11 bases line up with TRBD1. The CDR3 is 16 amino acids. Germline V gene lookup returns CDR1 MDHEN and CDR2 SYDVKM. After removal of 4 bases from V and 5 bases from J, the junction contained 9 bases not matched to a gene. The CDR3 sequence: CASSSPPGQGGYGYTF. The CDR3 nucleotides read TGTGCCAGCAGTTCCCCGCCGGGACAGGGGGGTTATGGCTACACCTTC.

The V gene is TRBV3-1 (or the pseudogene TRBV3-2), the J gene TRBJ2-5; 9 positions match TRBD2. Germline V CDR1 and CDR2: LGHDT, YNNKEL (reference sequence). V dropped 8 bases and J dropped 5; count of bases not matched to a gene: 12. The CDR3 is made up of 15 amino acids. This chain's CDR3 is CASRSSGDWGETQYF. The DNA of the CDR3 is TGTGCCAGCCGTTCTAGCGGGGACTGGGGGGAGACCCAGTACTTC.

This clone was detected only once. The CDR3 coding sequence is TGCGCCAGCAGCCCCGAGGACAGGCCCAACTATGGCTACACCTTC. Encoded protein: CASSPEDRPNYGYTF. This sequence joins TRBV4-1 and TRBJ1-2; 7 nucleotides line up with TRBD1. Germline CDR1 reads MGHRA; CDR2 reads YSYEKL. This CDR3 has 15 residues. The junction had 7 bases not matched to a gene; V was cut back by 4 bases and J by 2 bases.

This chain links TRBV10-1 with TRBJ1-3; 11 nucleotides align to TRBD1. Germline V lookup: CDR1 WNHNN, CDR2 SYGVQD (reference sequence). The CDR3 totals 19 residues. The V and J ends lost 4 bases and 0 bases, in that order; junction bases with no gene match: 11. This CDR3 is CASSGAPGTGGASGNTIYF. For the CDR3, the DNA is TGCGCCAGCAGTGGGGCCCCCGGGACAGGGGGTGCCTCTGGAAACACCATATATTTT.

The genes are TRBV19 and TRBJ1-1; no definite D call. V was cut by 5 bases and J by 1 base, with 5 bases left in between. The CDR3 is 12 residues long. Germline CDR1 is LNHDA and CDR2 is SQIVND (reference sequence). The CDR3 sequence: CASSWQNTEAFF. CDR3 DNA sequence: TGTGCCAGTAGTTGGCAGAACACTGAAGCTTTCTTT.

In its sample, this clone was seen many times. The rearrangement uses TRBV4-1 and TRBJ2-1; 7 bases agree with TRBD2. The CDR3 has 16 residues. Germline V gives CDR1 MGHRA, CDR2 YSYEKL. J was trimmed by 7 bases and V by 1 base; bases with no gene match: 10. The CDR3: CASSQAVGGPGNEQFF. CDR3 coding DNA: TGCGCCAGCAGCCAAGCGGTGGGAGGGCCAGGGAATGAGCAGTTCTTC.

The rearrangement links TRBV5-1 to TRBJ2-2, with 9 bases matching TRBD1. The CDR3 has 16 residues. Germline CDR1 SGHRS, CDR2 YFSETQ. The trim removed 0 bases at V and 2 bases at J, leaving 2 bases unmatched. The chain's CDR3 is CASSLVGQGNTGELFF. CDR3 nucleotide sequence: TGCGCCAGCAGCTTGGTGGGACAGGGAAACACCGGGGAGCTGTTTTTT. Using reference TRBV5-1 and TRBJ2-2 for the parts outside the CDR3, the full variable domain is KAGVTQTPRYLIKTRGQQVTLSCSPISGHRSVSWYQQTPGQGLQFLFEYFSETQRNKGNFPGRFSGRQFSNSRSEMNVSTLELGDSALYLCASSLVGQGNTGELFFGEGSRLTVL.

This clone was seen more than once but under ten times. The V and J genes are TRBV7-9 and TRBJ1-4; D not certain. V lost 3 bases to trimming and J lost 10 bases, with 18 bases between them. This CDR3 spans 15 amino acids. The germline gives CDR1 SEHNR, CDR2 FQNEAQ (reference sequence). The CDR3, as DNA: TGTGCCAGCAGCTTTATAGCGGGGATAGGGCGAAAACTGTTTTTT. Encoded protein: CASSFIAGIGRKLFF.

V is TRBV7-2 and J is TRBJ2-5, with 7 bases identical to TRBD2. Losses at the gene ends were 1 base for V and 3 bases for J; bases not matched to a gene: 14. The CDR3 runs to 18 residues. The germline CDR1 and CDR2 sequences are SGHTA and FQGNSA. The CDR3 protein is CASSLDFAMASGKETQYF. DNA of the CDR3: TGTGCCAGCAGCTTAGATTTTGCTATGGCTAGCGGAAAAGAGACCCAGTACTTC.

A few counts support this clone. This chain links TRBV30 with TRBJ1-4, with a weak D call TRBD1 (6 bases). Per the germline V gene, CDR1 is GTSNPN and CDR2 is SVGIG (reference sequence). The V end lost 8 bases, the J end lost 8 bases, and 18 bases lay between the germline ends. This CDR3 is 13 amino acids long. CDR3 nucleotide sequence: TGTGCCCGTCAAGGGAGCGGGGGCGAAAAACTGTTTTTT. Translated: CARQGSGGEKLFF.

This clone came up a few times. This chain connects TRBV5-1 to TRBJ2-2; D may be TRBD2 (6 bases). V was shortened by 5 bases and J by 7 bases, with 18 bases between the two germline ends. CDR3 length: 15 residues. Germline V CDR1 and CDR2: SGHRS, YFSETQ. CDR3 nucleotides: TGCGCCAGCAGTAAAAGGCGGGATCGGGACGGGGAGCTGTTTTTT. Encoded protein: CASSKRRDRDGELFF.

The V and J genes are TRBV19 and TRBJ2-3, with 14 bases identical to TRBD2. Germline loops: CDR1 LNHDA, CDR2 SQIVND (reference sequence). This CDR3 comprises 16 residues. Trimming removed 4 bases from V and 6 bases from J; junction bases left unmatched: 6. The DNA for the CDR3 is TGTGCCAGTAGTAGCGGACTAGCGGGAGGCATGGATACGCAGTATTTT. Its protein is CASSSGLAGGMDTQYF.

The rearrangement links TRBV27 to TRBJ1-6, with 8 nucleotides matching TRBD1. Germline loops: CDR1 MNHEY, CDR2 SMNVEV (reference sequence). The ends lost 1 base at V and 8 bases at J; junction bases unmatched: 13. The length of the CDR3 is 18 residues. This chain's CDR3 is CASSLYLPSGTGHSPLHF. CDR3 bases: TGTGCCAGCAGTTTATATCTCCCATCCGGGACAGGCCATTCACCCCTCCACTTT.

The V call is TRBV30, the J call TRBJ1-5, with D possibly TRBD1 on 6 matching bases. Germline assignment: CDR1 GTSNPN and CDR2 SVGIG (reference sequence). Between the trimmed V and J ends, which lost 1 base and 3 bases, there was a span of 13 bases. The CDR3 consists of 15 residues. The CDR3 DNA reads TGTGCCTGGAGTGCAGCCGACAGGTTCAATCAGCCCCAGCATTTT. This translates into CAWSAADRFNQPQHF.

The chain has TRBV18 and TRBJ2-1; D is perhaps TRBD1 (6 bases). The germline gives CDR1 KGHSH, CDR2 LQKENI. Trimming stripped 3 bases from V and 2 bases from J, with 14 bases between. The CDR3 spans 16 residues. In DNA form, the CDR3 reads TGTGCCAGCTCACCGTCCGGGACACTAACCTACAATGAGCAGTTCTTC. This translates into CASSPSGTLTYNEQFF.

The CDR3, as DNA: TGTGCCAGCAGTGCTAGCGGGAGTTACAATGAGCAGTTCTTC. This gives the protein CASSASGSYNEQFF. This rearrangement joins TRBV6-2 or TRBV6-3 to TRBJ2-1; 10 bases match TRBD2. CDR1 is MNHEY and CDR2 is SVGEGT in the germline V gene. The ends lost 5 bases at V and 4 bases at J; junction bases unmatched: 2. The CDR3 spans 14 residues.

The chain employs TRBV24-1 and TRBJ2-4, with TRBD2 matching over 11 bases. Trimming at V came to 7 bases and at J to 0 bases, leaving 7 bases not matched to a gene. The V gene's germline CDR1 is KGHDR and CDR2 SFDVKD. The CDR3 consists of 17 residues. The CDR3 coding sequence is TGTGCCACCAGGGCTAGCGGGAGGACACTAGCCAAAAACATTCAGTACTTC. It codes for CATRASGRTLAKNIQYF.

The chain has TRBV7-8 and TRBJ1-3; D is unclear. In germline, CDR1 is SGHVS, CDR2 FQNEAQ. The V end lost 5 bases, the J end lost 2 bases, and 10 bases lay between the germline ends. The CDR3 consists of 14 residues. The CDR3 reads CASSVESTGNTIYF. In nucleotides, the CDR3 is TGTGCCAGCAGCGTTGAGTCTACTGGAAACACCATATATTTT.

V and J are TRBV19 and TRBJ2-2; tentative D call: TRBD2 (5 bases). The CDR3 extends over 11 amino acids. Trimming took off 6 bases at V and 6 bases at J, with 5 bases between the two ends. Germline CDR1 and CDR2: LNHDA and SQIVND (reference sequence). The CDR3 is CASREAGELFF. The CDR3 DNA follows: TGTGCCAGTAGGGAGGCCGGGGAGCTGTTTTTT.

The V call is TRBV7-2, the J call TRBJ2-1, with unresolved D. This CDR3 region has 15 residues. The germline V and J ends were trimmed by 4 bases and 0 bases, with 10 bases remaining between them. Germline CDR1 reads SGHTA; CDR2 reads FQGNSA. The CDR3 protein is CASSYQESSYNEQFF. CDR3 in DNA: TGTGCCAGCAGCTACCAAGAGAGCTCCTACAATGAGCAGTTCTTC.

The chain couples TRBV7-9 to TRBJ2-3, with 11 positions matching TRBD2. V shed 5 bases and J 2 bases; nucleotides not matched to a gene: 15. Germline CDR1 is SEHNR and CDR2 is FQNEAQ (reference sequence). The CDR3 length is 19 residues. CDR3 region: CASSPGKGLAANFTDTQYF. The DNA of the CDR3 is TGTGCCAGCAGCCCGGGAAAGGGACTAGCGGCTAACTTCACAGATACGCAGTATTTT.

V is TRBV4-2 and J is TRBJ1-2; perhaps TRBD1 as D (6 bases). V lost 0 bases, J lost 0 bases, and 11 bases lay in between. The germline gives CDR1 LGHNA, CDR2 YNFKEQ. The length of the CDR3 is 16 residues. The CDR3 bases are TGTGCCAGCAGCCAAGAATGGACAGCCACTAACTATGGCTACACCTTC. This gives the protein CASSQEWTATNYGYTF.

The chain has TRBV27 and TRBJ2-5, with TRBD1 matching 8 bases. Germline CDR1 is MNHEY and CDR2 is SMNVEV (reference sequence). V shed 2 bases and J 7 bases; nucleotides not matched to a gene: 9. The CDR3 totals 15 residues. CDR3 in DNA: TGTGCCAGCAGTTTAGGGGCAGGGGGCTGGGGGACCCAGTACTTC. Its translation: CASSLGAGGWGTQYF.